This T cell receptor (beta chain) was captured in a study of Tregs in tolerant kidney transplant recipients. The study's findings and limits: Biological reproducibility was not directly addressed in this study. Findings come from small patient numbers and require larger validation. Expanding Tregs on activated donor B cells appeared to best identify donor-specific TCRbeta clones.

A word on this clone: The antigen remains undetermined.

Here immunoSEQ multiplex PCR was the method, and the copy in TCRdb shows in-frame clones only, minus some. The top ten hold roughly 5% of the sample, which has tens of thousands of clones, approximately 90% seen once. This CDR3 has 15 amino acids. Trimming cost V 6 bases and J 9 bases; bases outside gene matches: 14. Germline loops: CDR1 MNHEY, CDR2 SMNVEV (reference sequence). CD4+CD25+CD127- Tregs, CD4+CD25- non-Tregs, CD4 and CD8 cells were sorted. The receptor was isolated from a human donor in good health. The gene calls are TRBV27 and TRBJ2-1; TRBD2 agrees at 7 bases. The sequenced sample consisted of CD8+ T cells from blood. The CDR3 DNA reads as TGTGCCAGCAGCCCCCTCCCGGGAGCGGGGCCTGAGCAGTTCTTC. Its protein product is CASSPLPGAGPEQFF.